Listed here are 30 T cell receptor beta chains from one sample, sequenced in a study of blood T cell repertoires in COVID-19. Only in-frame clones appear in the TCRdb table, and some are missing; sequencing was by immunoSEQ multiplex PCR. In the table there are approximately 350,000 clones, 89% of which are singletons. Sequencing was performed on peripheral blood. These receptor sequences come from a man in his forties with acute or convalescent COVID-19.

The chain is built from TRBV5-1 and TRBJ2-7; possible D gene TRBD1, 5 bases. V was cut by 0 bases and J by 2 bases, with 12 bases left in between. The CDR3 spans 15 residues. Germline CDR1 SGHRS, CDR2 YFSETQ. The CDR3 sequence is CASSLGPGITYEQYF. CDR3 DNA: TGCGCCAGCAGCTTGGGGCCAGGGATCACCTACGAGCAGTACTTC.

This chain connects TRBV27 to TRBJ2-7; 7 bases map to TRBD1. V lost 7 bases and J lost 3; bases outside the gene matches: 0. Germline CDR1 is MNHEY and CDR2 is SMNVEV (reference sequence). The CDR3 spans 11 residues. As DNA, the CDR3 is TGTGCCAGCACAGGGGGCTACGAGCAGTACTTC. It translates to CASTGGYEQYF.

V usage is TRBV28 and J usage is TRBJ1-1; no reliable D call. Germline CDR1 is MDHEN and CDR2 is SYDVKM. The germline V and J ends were trimmed by 1 base and 4 bases, with 7 bases remaining between them. The CDR3 is 13 residues long. The CDR3 is CASSLFLGTEAFF. The CDR3 nucleotides are TGTGCCAGCAGTTTATTCCTAGGCACTGAAGCTTTCTTT.

The V call is TRBV27, the J call TRBJ2-5; D gene unclear. Between the trimmed V and J ends, which lost 5 bases and 4 bases, there was a span of 8 bases. The CDR3 sequence is 12 residues long. Germline V CDR1 and CDR2: MNHEY, SMNVEV (reference sequence). Written as DNA, the CDR3 is TGTGCCAGCAGTGCCCTCGGAGAGACCCAGTACTTC. Its protein product is CASSALGETQYF.

This clone has only one observation. This rearrangement joins TRBV29-1 to TRBJ2-7; possible D gene TRBD2, 6 bases. In germline, CDR1 is SQVTM, CDR2 ANQGSEA. V lost 6 bases and J lost 0, with 12 bases in between. The CDR3 is 13 amino acids. The CDR3 nucleotides read TGCAGCGTAGCTAGGGGACTCTCCTACGAGCAGTACTTC. Translating it yields CSVARGLSYEQYF.

V gene TRBV28 combines with J gene TRBJ1-1; possibly TRBD1 for D (6 bases). V was pared by 8 bases and J by 11 bases, with 21 bases between. Germline CDR1 is MDHEN and CDR2 is SYDVKM. This CDR3 is 13 amino acids long. The CDR3 here is CASSQGPGMRAFF. CDR3 nucleotide sequence: TGTGCCAGCTCCCAGGGGCCCGGGATGCGTGCTTTCTTT.

The rearrangement links TRBV6-5 to TRBJ2-7; a weak D match, TRBD1 (7 bases). Between the trimmed V and J ends, which lost 0 bases and 7 bases, there was a span of 13 bases. CDR3 size: 14 residues. Germline assignment: CDR1 MNHEY and CDR2 SVGAGI. The CDR3 reads CASSYSTPGGEQYF. The CDR3 DNA follows: TGTGCCAGCAGTTACTCGACGCCAGGGGGGGAGCAGTACTTC.

This chain joins TRBV19 and TRBJ2-1; D may be TRBD1 (6 bases). Germline V gene sequence: CDR1 LNHDA, CDR2 SQIVND (reference sequence). The V end lost 0 bases, the J end lost 9 bases, and 12 bases lay between the germline ends. The CDR3 runs to 14 residues. The CDR3 protein is CASSIEQGVSEQFF. DNA for the CDR3: TGTGCCAGTAGTATAGAACAGGGAGTTAGTGAGCAGTTCTTC.

This chain connects TRBV30 to TRBJ1-2; 8 bases fit TRBD1. The germline V gene has CDR1 GTSNPN and CDR2 SVGIG (reference sequence). The ends lost 7 bases at V and 4 bases at J; junction bases unmatched: 2. The CDR3 covers 11 residues. The CDR3, as DNA: TGTGCCTTTGACAGGGGCTATGGCTACACCTTC. Translation gives CAFDRGYGYTF.

This chain uses TRBV28 with TRBJ1-5, with 8 bases lining up with TRBD1. The junction had 8 bases not matched to a gene; V was cut back by 4 bases and J by 6 bases. Germline-derived CDR1 and CDR2 are MDHEN and SYDVKM. The CDR3 is 15 residues long. CDR3 bases: TGTGCCAGCAGTTACCAGGGGGCGGAGGGTCAGCCCCAGCATTTT. Encoded protein: CASSYQGAEGQPQHF.

The CDR3 loop reads CASSLVGRDYEQYF. CDR3 nucleotide sequence: TGTGCCAGCAGCCTCGTAGGCAGGGACTACGAGCAGTACTTC. This chain links TRBV5-6 with TRBJ2-7; tentatively, D is TRBD1 (5 bases). V was trimmed by 4 bases and J by 3 bases, leaving 14 bases between them. Germline loops: CDR1 SGHDT, CDR2 YYEEEE. The CDR3 contains 14 residues.

This sequence joins TRBV4-3 and TRBJ2-2, with D possibly being TRBD2 (6 bases). Looked up from germline, CDR1 is LGHNA and CDR2 is YSLEER. The CDR3 covers 16 residues. Trimming pared 4 bases from V and 4 bases from J, leaving 16 bases between. DNA of the CDR3: TGCGCCAGCAGCCCCCTAGGGGACGGGGGCACCGGGGAGCTGTTTTTT. Protein product: CASSPLGDGGTGELFF.

The chain combines TRBV7-8 with TRBJ2-1; no clear D. The length of the CDR3 is 12 residues. CDR1 and CDR2 (germline): SGHVS, FQNEAQ. The germline V and J ends were trimmed by 5 bases and 4 bases, with 6 bases remaining between them. The CDR3, as DNA: TGTGCCAGCAGCCCCCATTACAATGAGCAGTTCTTC. It specifies CASSPHYNEQFF.

The V and J genes are TRBV5-1 and TRBJ2-7; 13 nucleotides align to TRBD2. V shed 3 bases and J 9 bases; nucleotides not matched to a gene: 6. Germline CDR1 is SGHRS and CDR2 is YFSETQ. This CDR3 region has 14 residues. For the CDR3, the DNA is TGCGCCAGCAGCTCCGGACTAGCGGGAGTGGTGCAGTACTTC. Its translation is CASSSGLAGVVQYF.

CDR3 region: CASSEAAAGGGNEQFF. In nucleotides, the CDR3 is TGTGCCAGCAGTGAAGCCGCAGCGGGAGGAGGCAATGAGCAGTTCTTC. V is TRBV6-1 and J is TRBJ2-1, with 9 positions matching TRBD2. CDR1 is MNHNS and CDR2 is SASEGT in the germline V gene. CDR3 length: 16 residues. Trimming at V came to 0 bases and at J to 6 bases, leaving 6 bases not matched to a gene.

The J gene is TRBJ1-2, the V gene TRBV11-1; D unresolved. This CDR3 region has 13 residues. Per germline, CDR1 SGHAT and CDR2 FQDESV (reference sequence). The V end lost 4 bases, the J end lost 2 bases, and 8 bases lay between the germline ends. CDR3 sequence (DNA): TGTGCCAGCAGCTATGCCGCGAACTATGGCTACACCTTC. Translated, it gives CASSYAANYGYTF. Combining the CDR3 with reference TRBV11-1 and TRBJ1-2 gives the whole variable domain EAEVAQSPRYKITEKSQAVAFWCDPISGHATLYWYRQILGQGPELLVQFQDESVVDDSQLPKDRFSAERLKGVDSTLKIQPAELGDSAMYLCASSYAANYGYTFGSGTRLTVV.

The V and J genes are TRBV6-5 and TRBJ1-1; a weak D match, TRBD1 (6 bases). Germline V gives CDR1 MNHEY, CDR2 SVGAGI. Trimming pared 5 bases from V and 5 bases from J, leaving 6 bases between. The CDR3 has 11 residues. CDR3 in amino acids: CASSTGTEAFF. CDR3 DNA: TGTGCCAGCAGTACAGGGACTGAAGCTTTCTTT.

The rearrangement joins TRBV7-9 to TRBJ2-6; D might be TRBD1 (6 bases). Between the trimmed V and J ends, which lost 8 bases and 1 base, there was a span of 18 bases. CDR1 and CDR2 (germline): SEHNR, FQNEAQ (reference sequence). The CDR3 spans 17 residues. The CDR3 loop reads CASRRGHQLSGANVLTF. In DNA, the CDR3 is TGTGCCAGCCGTCGGGGACACCAACTATCTGGGGCCAACGTCCTGACTTTC. Drawing the rest from reference TRBV7-9 and TRBJ2-6, the complete variable domain is DTGVSQNPRHKITKRGQNVTFRCDPISEHNRLYWYRQTLGQGPEFLTYFQNEAQLEKSRLLSDRFSAERPKGSFSTLEIQRTEQGDSAMYLCASRRGHQLSGANVLTFGAGSRLTVL.

The chain couples TRBV10-3 to TRBJ1-6; TRBD1 matches at 9 bases. V gave up 11 bases and J gave up 7 bases; unmatched junction bases: 6. The germline gives CDR1 ENHRY, CDR2 SYGVKD. This CDR3 has 13 amino acids. The CDR3 loop is CALRDRENSPLHF. The CDR3 coding sequence is TGTGCCCTCCGGGACAGGGAAAATTCACCCCTCCACTTT.

The count of this clone is one. This chain links TRBV20-1 with TRBJ2-7; D not certain. Per germline, CDR1 DFQATT and CDR2 SNEGSKA (reference sequence). This CDR3 region has 11 residues. V was pared by 6 bases and J by 3 bases, with 9 bases between. CDR3 sequence (DNA): TGCAGTGCGAACTATGGCTACGAGCAGTACTTC. It codes for CSANYGYEQYF.

The chain employs TRBV3-1 (or the pseudogene TRBV3-2) and TRBJ2-1; 10 nucleotides agree with TRBD2. Germline V gives CDR1 LGHDT, CDR2 YNNKEL (reference sequence). The CDR3 spans 15 residues. V lost 3 bases to trimming and J lost 9 bases; unmatched junction nucleotides: 8. The CDR3 DNA reads TGTGCCAGCAGCCAGCGGGCTAGCGGGAGAGGTGAGCAGTTCTTC. This encodes CASSQRASGRGEQFF.

V gene TRBV9 combines with J gene TRBJ2-7, with 7 bases matching TRBD2. There are 14 residues in the CDR3. Germline-derived CDR1 and CDR2 are SGDLS and YYNGEE. The junction had 7 bases not matched to a gene; V was cut back by 2 bases and J by 5 bases. The CDR3 coding sequence is TGTGCCAGCAGCGTTCAAGCGGGAAGGCACGAGCAGTACTTC. Protein product: CASSVQAGRHEQYF.

The J gene is TRBJ2-7, the V gene TRBV18; D is possibly TRBD2 (7 bases). Trimming shortened V by 8 bases and J by 0 bases, and 20 bases separated the two germline ends. CDR1 KGHSH and CDR2 LQKENI come from the germline V gene. The CDR3 contains 16 residues. The CDR3 bases are TGTGCCAGCGCGAGGGCCGGGGGGCGAAACTCCTACGAGCAGTACTTC. This sequence encodes CASARAGGRNSYEQYF.

CDR3 DNA: TGCGCCAGCAGCTTAGACGGGACAGCTATTTACGAGCAGTACTTC. As protein: CASSLDGTAIYEQYF. The V call is TRBV5-1, the J call TRBJ2-7, with 7 bases identical to TRBD1. The CDR3 runs 15 residues. V lost 2 bases and J lost 4; bases outside the gene matches: 9. Germline V lookup: CDR1 SGHRS, CDR2 YFSETQ.

J is TRBJ1-6 and V is TRBV30; D is unresolved. The CDR3 sequence is 16 residues long. Germline V gene lookup returns CDR1 GTSNPN and CDR2 SVGIG (reference sequence). V lost 8 bases, J lost 0 bases, and 17 bases lay in between. The CDR3 sequence is CAQMGSTSSYNSPLHF. The CDR3 bases are TGTGCCCAAATGGGGAGTACTAGCTCCTATAATTCACCCCTCCACTTT.

The chain recombines TRBV7-8 with TRBJ1-4; D gene uncertain. CDR1 and CDR2 from the germline V gene are SGHVS and FQNEAQ. Trimming stripped 4 bases from V and 7 bases from J, with 13 bases between. The CDR3 consists of 14 residues. The DNA of the CDR3 is TGTGCCAGCAGCTCCCCGGGAGTGGGTGAAAAACTGTTTTTT. Amino acid sequence: CASSSPGVGEKLFF.

In this sample, this clone turned up once. The CDR3 region is CASSLMGQGNDGYTF. The CDR3 nucleotides read TGTGCCAGCAGCTTAATGGGACAGGGGAATGATGGCTACACCTTC. This chain links TRBV7-9 with TRBJ1-2, with 10 bases identical to TRBD1. Germline-derived CDR1 and CDR2 are SEHNR and FQNEAQ (reference sequence). CDR3 size: 15 residues. The ends lost 2 bases at V and 6 bases at J; junction bases unmatched: 6.

The genes are TRBV27 and TRBJ1-1, with 7 bases fitting TRBD1. The ends lost 5 bases at V and 0 bases at J; junction bases unmatched: 3. This CDR3 contains 14 residues. Germline lookup yields CDR1 MNHEY and CDR2 SMNVEV (reference sequence). The CDR3 here is CASSQGTVNTEAFF. CDR3 in DNA: TGTGCCAGCAGTCAAGGGACAGTGAACACTGAAGCTTTCTTT.

This clone was observed a handful of times. The chain is built from TRBV9 and TRBJ2-1; D may be TRBD1 (5 bases). Germline-derived CDR1 and CDR2 are SGDLS and YYNGEE. V was pared by 7 bases and J by 9 bases, with 14 bases between. The CDR3 totals 12 residues. The chain's CDR3 is CASGLVGPEQFF. As DNA, the CDR3 is TGTGCCAGCGGGCTCGTGGGGCCTGAGCAGTTCTTC.

The rearrangement joins TRBV27 to TRBJ2-7, with 7 bases fitting TRBD1. The germline gives CDR1 MNHEY, CDR2 SMNVEV (reference sequence). The CDR3 is made up of 15 amino acids. V was clipped by 1 base and J by 2 bases; unmatched bases: 5. The CDR3 sequence: CASSLWTGSPYEQYF. For the CDR3, the DNA is TGTGCCAGCAGTTTATGGACAGGTAGCCCCTACGAGCAGTACTTC.